This T cell receptor (beta chain) is drawn from a study of post-analysis software for immune sequencing data. Study observations and caveats: Strong co-clustering by F measure was seen for same-batch samples. Patients used about five TRBV segments, including TRBV5-6, TRBV5-1 and TRBV20-1, more often than controls. Multiple sclerosis patients showed significantly lower normalized Chao1 diversity than controls did.

Unique molecular identifiers featured in each of the TCR beta cDNA libraries. One entry per CDR3 protein results from TCRdb running MiXCR on the PCR reads. The sample lists hundreds of thousands of distinct CDR3 sequences, 55% to 60% occurring once. With regard to this clonotype: Its cognate antigen is unknown.

Germline V lookup: CDR1 SGHTA, CDR2 FQGNSA. Germline trimming cut 1 base from V and 5 bases from J; bases unmatched to any gene: 5. CDR3 length: 15 residues. Sequenced input: blood. The sequence was obtained from a girl aged 2 to 9 with multiple sclerosis. The chain uses TRBV7-2 and TRBJ2-4, with 7 bases fitting TRBD1. In DNA, the CDR3 is TGTGCCAGCAGCTTAGTTTGGGGGACAGAAAACATTCAGTACTTC. Its translation is CASSLVWGTENIQYF. Supplemented by reference TRBV7-2 and TRBJ2-4, the full variable domain reads GAGVSQSPSNKVTEKGKDVELRCDPISGHTALYWYRQSLGQGLEFLIYFQGNSAPDKSGLPSDRFSAERTGGSVSTLTIQRTQQEDSAVYLCASSLVWGTENIQYFGAGTRLSVL.